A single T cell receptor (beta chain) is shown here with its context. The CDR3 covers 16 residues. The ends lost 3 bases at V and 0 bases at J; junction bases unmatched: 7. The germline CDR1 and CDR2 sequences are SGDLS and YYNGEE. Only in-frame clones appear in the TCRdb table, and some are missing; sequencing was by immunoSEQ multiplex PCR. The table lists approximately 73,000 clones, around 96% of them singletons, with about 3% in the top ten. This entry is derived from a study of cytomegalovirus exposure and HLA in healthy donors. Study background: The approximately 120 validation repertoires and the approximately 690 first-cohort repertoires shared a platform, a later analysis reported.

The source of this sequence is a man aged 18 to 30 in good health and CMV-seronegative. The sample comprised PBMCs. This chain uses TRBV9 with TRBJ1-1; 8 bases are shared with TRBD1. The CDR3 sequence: CASSGRQGIMNTEAFF. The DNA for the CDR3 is TGTGCCAGCAGCGGTAGACAGGGGATCATGAACACTGAAGCTTTCTTT.